The rows below give T cell receptor beta chains drawn from one sample of a study of OX40 agonist ivuxolimab in advanced cancers. Data came from immunoSEQ multiplex PCR; TCRdb stores just in-frame clones and leaves some out. In the table there are tens of thousands of clones, roughly 84% of which are singletons. The material was CD4+ or CD8+ T cells sorted from blood, obtained in a trial of the OX40 agonist ivuxolimab. These receptors came from an adult with an advanced solid tumor such as melanoma, head and neck, liver or kidney cancer. The CDR3 runs from the conserved cysteine through the conserved F or W.

j_call v_call cdr3_aa
TRBJ1-1 TRBV5-6 CASSPTGTTEAFF
TRBJ2-7 TRBV2 CASRAGQLVSYEQYF
TRBJ1-2 TRBV25-1 CAKIAVCTDYGYTF
TRBJ1-5 TRBV5-6 CASSLGGDRGGQPQHF
TRBJ2-2 TRBV6-1 CASSEAPGQVLTGELFF
TRBJ1-6 TRBV15 CATSPDRSYNSPLHF
TRBJ2-7 TRBV29-1 CSAQGEGPVGYEQYF
TRBJ1-4 TRBV5-4 CASSLDPGSATNEKLFF
TRBJ2-7 TRBV4-1 CASSQGGSYSYEQYF
TRBJ1-2 TRBV7-9 CASSLISVNF
TRBJ2-2 TRBV7-9 CASNSPGLAGAKLFF
TRBJ2-2 TRBV29-1 CSVLGTPSEGSGELFF
TRBJ1-1 TRBV28 CASSFNKNTEAFF
TRBJ2-1 TRBV27 CASSIPGLAGDNEQFF
TRBJ2-1 TRBV6-6 CASSSSRQGYYNEQFF
TRBJ2-4 TRBV7-9 CASSLYGLAGHRDIQYF
TRBJ2-7 TRBV6-6 CASTGTSAFSYEQYF
TRBJ2-7 TRBV19 CASSIARGETYEQYF
TRBJ2-1 TRBV15 CATSRASRYNEQFF
TRBJ2-1 TRBV11-2 CASSLVGSGDYNEQFF
TRBJ2-1 TRBV7-8 CASSSQIAGGHNEQFF
TRBJ2-3 TRBV2 CASTDRGTPRDTQYF
TRBJ2-3 TRBV11-2 CASSPREFLTDTQYF
TRBJ2-1 TRBV23-1 CASSPLVEVFYNEQFF
TRBJ2-1 TRBV27 CASSLGGGPYNEQFF
TRBJ1-1 TRBV6-5 CASWFGLNTEAFF
TRBJ1-1 TRBV13 CASSYRRGTDTEAFF
TRBJ2-5 TRBV7-9 CASSVETQYF
TRBJ1-1 TRBV28 CASSQDRAEAFF
TRBJ2-1 TRBV11-3 CASSPSGSYEQFF
TRBJ1-5 TRBV6-4 CASSEGGSPNQPQHF
TRBJ2-4 TRBV29-1 CSVPAETSGRERDIQYF
TRBJ2-3 TRBV11-2 CASSLGAGSTDTQYF
TRBJ1-2 TRBV5-4 CASSRAPQGGSGYTF
TRBJ2-7 TRBV11-2 CASSLDGGWLAGSDEQYF
TRBJ2-3 TRBV7-9 CASSLGASITDTQYF
TRBJ1-2 TRBV19 CASSIDRARGYTF
TRBJ2-6 TRBV27 CASSLVGGANVLTF
TRBJ2-7 TRBV7-9 CASSSTGTGFEQYF
TRBJ2-4 TRBV2 CASSLTSGSLAKNIQYF
TRBJ1-5 TRBV19 CASSGGGWGQPQHF
TRBJ2-2 TRBV19 CASIPAGVNTGELFF
TRBJ2-7 TRBV11-2 CASSKTPGYEQYF
TRBJ2-7 TRBV5-1 CASRLEGASEQYF
TRBJ2-5 TRBV19 CASLGQGQETQYF